The 12 T cell receptor beta chains listed next were all sequenced from one sample in a study of cytomegalovirus exposure and HLA in healthy donors. The PCR had 60 Vbeta and 13 Jbeta primers. Here immunoSEQ multiplex PCR was the method, and the copy in TCRdb shows in-frame clones only, minus some. The table has 180,000 or so clones, about four fifths seen once. Sequenced input: PBMCs. All receptors derive from a boy aged 2 to 10 in good health and CMV-seronegative.

This chain connects TRBV7-9 to TRBJ2-7, with D unresolved. This CDR3 has 13 amino acids. V lost 3 bases and J 2 bases, leaving 8 bases between the germline ends. CDR1 and CDR2 (germline): SEHNR, FQNEAQ (reference sequence). Here the CDR3 DNA reads TGTGCCAGCAGCTTCGACGGAGCCTACGAGCAGTACTTC. It specifies CASSFDGAYEQYF.

As to this clone: Sequence at one end of the junction differs from germline and may be a read error. The rearrangement joins TRBV27 to TRBJ2-7, with 7 bases lining up with TRBD2. Germline V gene sequence: CDR1 MNHEY, CDR2 SMNVEV (reference sequence). CDR3 size: 18 residues. As DNA, the CDR3 is TGTGCCAGCAGTCCCCGCTCCCCCCTACTGACTAGCTCCCACGAGCAGTACTTC. Translating gives CASSPRSPLLTSSHEQYF.

This clone appeared a few times. This sequence joins TRBV6-5 and TRBJ1-2; a weak D match, TRBD1 (6 bases). V lost 0 bases, J lost 6 bases, and 11 bases lay in between. CDR1 and CDR2 (germline): MNHEY, SVGAGI. CDR3 length: 14 amino acids. CDR3 loop: CASSYSTQGNGYTF. CDR3 DNA sequence: TGTGCCAGCAGTTACTCGACCCAGGGGAATGGCTACACCTTC.

This chain links TRBV4-2 with TRBJ2-5; 7 bases agree with TRBD1. With 1 base clipped from V and 4 bases from J, the junction kept 12 bases outside the gene matches. Germline CDR1 and CDR2: LGHNA and YNFKEQ. This CDR3 comprises 17 residues. The chain's CDR3 is CASSQVRQGVFLETQYF. In nucleotides, the CDR3 is TGTGCCAGCAGCCAAGTTAGGCAGGGGGTTTTTCTAGAGACCCAGTACTTC.

This clone was observed a handful of times. The chain is built from TRBV28 and TRBJ2-1; D may be TRBD2 (6 bases). CDR3 size: 16 residues. The V gene lost 1 base and the J gene lost 3 bases, with 13 bases spanning the gap. Germline V CDR1 and CDR2: MDHEN, SYDVKM. DNA of the CDR3: TGTGCCAGCAGTTTATCGACTAGTAGACTCTACAATGAGCAGTTCTTC. As protein: CASSLSTSRLYNEQFF. Variable domain in full (rest from reference TRBV28 and TRBJ2-1): DVKVTQSSRYLVKRTGEKVFLECVQDMDHENMFWYRQDPGLGLRLIYFSYDVKMKEKGDIPEGYSVSREKKERFSLILESASTNQTSMYLCASSLSTSRLYNEQFFGPGTRLTVL.

This clone was observed a handful of times. The V gene is TRBV2, the J gene TRBJ1-2; 9 bases fit TRBD1. The CDR3 extends over 14 amino acids. V was pared by 8 bases and J by 4 bases, with 8 bases of the junction left unmatched. Germline lookup yields CDR1 SNHLY and CDR2 FYNNEI. The CDR3 here is CASLGGQGFYGYTF. In DNA, the CDR3 is TGTGCCAGCTTAGGGGGACAGGGATTCTATGGCTACACCTTC.

The genes are TRBV10-1 and TRBJ1-2, with D hard to call. The CDR3 has 15 residues. The V gene lost 0 bases and the J gene lost 0 bases, with 8 bases spanning the gap. Germline lookup yields CDR1 WNHNN and CDR2 SYGVQD (reference sequence). The CDR3 nucleotides are TGCGCCAGCAGTGAGTCGAGCAGCGCTAACTATGGCTACACCTTC. This sequence encodes CASSESSSANYGYTF.

The V and J genes are TRBV29-1 and TRBJ2-7, with 7 positions matching TRBD1. The germline CDR1 and CDR2 sequences are SQVTM and ANQGSEA. V trimming: 0 bases; J trimming: 5 bases; junction bases outside the gene matches: 1. CDR3 length equals 12 residues. The CDR3 DNA follows: TGCAGCGTTGAAGATCAGGGGGACGAGCAGTACTTC. Translation: CSVEDQGDEQYF.

J is TRBJ1-6 and V is TRBV18, with TRBD1 identical over 9 bases. Per the germline V gene, CDR1 is KGHSH and CDR2 is LQKENI. CDR3 length: 16 amino acids. Trimming at V came to 3 bases and at J to 11 bases, leaving 11 bases not matched to a gene. The CDR3 reads CASSPLDRGMGTPLHF. CDR3 in DNA: TGTGCCAGCTCACCTCTGGACAGGGGCATGGGTACACCCCTCCACTTT. Together with reference TRBV18 and TRBJ1-6, the CDR3 gives the full variable domain: NAGVMQNPRHLVRRRGQEARLRCSPMKGHSHVYWYRQLPEEGLKFMVYLQKENIIDESGMPKERFSAEFPKEGPSILRIQQVVRGDSAAYFCASSPLDRGMGTPLHFGNGTRLTVT.

This clone has a handful of counts. V gene TRBV4-1 combines with J gene TRBJ1-6; TRBD1 matches at 9 bases. The CDR3 length is 16 residues. Looked up from germline, CDR1 is MGHRA and CDR2 is YSYEKL. Trimming cost V 1 base and J 8 bases; bases outside gene matches: 6. In nucleotides, the CDR3 is TGCGCCAGCAGCCAAGTCTGGACAGGGGCATATTCACCCCTCCACTTT. Encoded protein: CASSQVWTGAYSPLHF.

The gene calls are TRBV7-2 and TRBJ2-7; TRBD1 might be the D (6 bases). The CDR3 totals 15 residues. Germline V gene lookup returns CDR1 SGHTA and CDR2 FQGNSA. V was shortened by 2 bases and J by 4 bases, with 15 bases between the two germline ends. The CDR3 loop reads CASSLKQGSPYEQYF. DNA for the CDR3: TGTGCCAGCAGCTTAAAACAGGGATCGCCTTACGAGCAGTACTTC. The entire variable domain, with the rest obtained from reference TRBV7-2 and TRBJ2-7, is as follows: GAGVSQSPSNKVTEKGKDVELRCDPISGHTALYWYRQSLGQGLEFLIYFQGNSAPDKSGLPSDRFSAERTGGSVSTLTIQRTQQEDSAVYLCASSLKQGSPYEQYFGPGTRLTVT.

This clone occurred once. V gene TRBV19 combines with J gene TRBJ1-2; D perhaps matches TRBD1 (6 bases). This CDR3 is 14 amino acids long. From germline, CDR1 is LNHDA and CDR2 SQIVND (reference sequence). V lost 10 bases, J lost 3 bases, and 18 bases lay in between. The CDR3 region is CATNPLTGYYGYTF. The CDR3 coding sequence is TGTGCCACGAATCCATTAACAGGGTACTATGGCTACACCTTC.